One sample yielded the 8 T cell receptor beta chains listed below, sequenced in a study of human T cells and chemical hapten exposure. TCRdb re-called the RACE reads through MiXCR, storing one row per CDR3 protein. The sample holds 100,000 or so distinct CDR3 sequences, over 9.5% seen once. Specified time point: patch test 1, 2 weeks after DPC sensitization. Indicated treatment: therapeutic diphenylcyclopropenone sensitization with weekly scalp DPC. The input for sequencing was whole blood, taken in connection with sensitization to the hapten diphenylcyclopropenone (DPC). The source of these receptors is a man aged 40-55 years with alopecia areata. Some clones in this sample may be carry-over from other donors' samples.

The chain links TRBV13 to TRBJ1-2; 9 positions agree with TRBD1. Germline CDR1 is PRHDT and CDR2 is FYEKMQ (reference sequence). The junction had 7 bases not matched to a gene; V was cut back by 8 bases and J by 6 bases. CDR3 length: 13 amino acids. The CDR3 nucleotides read TGTGCCAGCCTTCAACAGGGGGCCGATGGCTACACCTTC. Its protein is CASLQQGADGYTF.

This rearrangement joins TRBV20-1 to TRBJ2-6; D unclear. Trimming pared 0 bases from V and 0 bases from J, leaving 12 bases between. The CDR3 has 17 residues. Per the germline V gene, CDR1 is DFQATT and CDR2 is SNEGSKA (reference sequence). CDR3 coding DNA: TGCAGTGCTAGAGATCACGGCGGTAACTCTGGGGCCAACGTCCTGACTTTC. Translating gives CSARDHGGNSGANVLTF.

The gene calls are TRBV12-3 or TRBV12-4 and TRBJ1-5, with D unclear. This CDR3 is built from 15 residues. Trimming took 5 bases from V and 0 from J, leaving 11 bases between them. CDR3 coding DNA: TGTGCCAGCAGTCTTCTAGCAGTTAGCAATCAGCCCCAGCATTTT. It is translated as CASSLLAVSNQPQHF.

Only a few counts were recorded for this clonotype. The DNA for the CDR3 is TGTGCCAGCAATGCAGGATCCCTCACCGGGGAGCTGTTTTTT. Amino acid sequence: CASNAGSLTGELFF. The chain uses TRBV7-9 and TRBJ2-2, with unresolved D. The V and J ends lost 7 bases and 4 bases respectively, with 13 bases between them. Germline V gives CDR1 SEHNR, CDR2 FQNEAQ (reference sequence). This CDR3 spans 14 amino acids.

The J gene is TRBJ2-1, the V gene TRBV20-1; the match to TRBD2 covers 15 bases. Looked up from germline, CDR1 is DFQATT and CDR2 is SNEGSKA (reference sequence). Losses at the gene ends were 1 base for V and 0 bases for J; bases not matched to a gene: 4. CDR3 length equals 18 residues. In DNA, the CDR3 is TGCAGTGCTAGAGGGACTAGCGGGAGGGCCCACTCCTACAATGAGCAGTTCTTC. Translation gives CSARGTSGRAHSYNEQFF.

The chain uses TRBV28 and TRBJ2-3; 15 positions agree with TRBD2. This CDR3 is 18 amino acids long. In germline, CDR1 is MDHEN, CDR2 SYDVKM. V shed 5 bases and J 3 bases; nucleotides not matched to a gene: 9. The chain's CDR3 is CASSPPGLAGGGTDTQYF. The CDR3 DNA is TGTGCCAGCAGTCCTCCGGGACTAGCGGGAGGAGGTACAGATACGCAGTATTTT. Using reference TRBV28 and TRBJ2-3 for the parts outside the CDR3, the full variable domain is DVKVTQSSRYLVKRTGEKVFLECVQDMDHENMFWYRQDPGLGLRLIYFSYDVKMKEKGDIPEGYSVSREKKERFSLILESASTNQTSMYLCASSPPGLAGGGTDTQYFGPGTRLTVL.

The gene calls are TRBV27 and TRBJ1-4, with 8 bases identical to TRBD1. V dropped 5 bases and J dropped 8; count of bases not matched to a gene: 10. The CDR3 extends over 15 amino acids. The V gene's germline CDR1 is MNHEY and CDR2 SMNVEV (reference sequence). CDR3 coding DNA: TGTGCCAGCAGTACCTCGACAGGGGCGGGGGAAAAACTGTTTTTT. Its translation: CASSTSTGAGEKLFF.

On this clonotype: The junction does not match germline at one end; this may be a read error. The chain uses TRBV14 and TRBJ2-2, with D possibly being TRBD2 (6 bases). The CDR3 has 16 amino acids. CDR1 and CDR2 from the germline V gene are SGHDN and FVKESK. The CDR3 nucleotides read TGTGCCAGCAGCCGGGGGACGGGAGTAGTGACCGGGGAGCTGTCTTTT. Amino acids: CASSRGTGVVTGELSF.